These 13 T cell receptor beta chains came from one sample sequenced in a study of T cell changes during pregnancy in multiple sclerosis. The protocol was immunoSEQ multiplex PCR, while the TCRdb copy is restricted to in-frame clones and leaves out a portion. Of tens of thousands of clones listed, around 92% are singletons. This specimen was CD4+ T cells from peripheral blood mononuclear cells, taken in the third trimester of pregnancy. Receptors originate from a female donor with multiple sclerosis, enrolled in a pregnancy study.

DNA for the CDR3: TGCGCCAGCAGCTTGGTGTCTAGCGGGAGACTGGGCACAGATACGCAGTATTTT. It is translated as CASSLVSSGRLGTDTQYF. The chain couples TRBV5-1 to TRBJ2-3, with 10 positions matching TRBD2. The CDR3 extends over 18 amino acids. Germline V lookup: CDR1 SGHRS, CDR2 YFSETQ. With V trimmed by 0 bases and J by 1 base, 8 bases remained unmatched.

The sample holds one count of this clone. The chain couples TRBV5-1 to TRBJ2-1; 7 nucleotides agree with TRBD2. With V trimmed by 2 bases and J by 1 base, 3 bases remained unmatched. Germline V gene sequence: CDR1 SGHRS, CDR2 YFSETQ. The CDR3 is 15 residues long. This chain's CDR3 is CASSFGGGSYNEQFF. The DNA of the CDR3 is TGCGCCAGCAGCTTTGGGGGGGGGTCCTACAATGAGCAGTTCTTC.

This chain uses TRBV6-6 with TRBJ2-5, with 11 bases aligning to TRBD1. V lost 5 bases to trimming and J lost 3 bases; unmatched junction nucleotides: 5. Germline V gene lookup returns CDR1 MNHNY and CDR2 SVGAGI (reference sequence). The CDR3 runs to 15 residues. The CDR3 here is CASSPGQGAEETQYF. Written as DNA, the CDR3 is TGTGCCAGCAGTCCCGGACAGGGGGCGGAAGAGACCCAGTACTTC.

The CDR3 sequence: CASSVQPRAVDEQFF. CDR3 bases: TGTGCCAGCAGCGTACAACCCCGTGCGGTCGATGAGCAGTTCTTC. The chain has TRBV9 and TRBJ2-1; D unresolved. The ends were cut back, 1 base at V and 8 bases at J, with 16 bases in the middle. The CDR3 loop spans 15 amino acids. Germline V gives CDR1 SGDLS, CDR2 YYNGEE.

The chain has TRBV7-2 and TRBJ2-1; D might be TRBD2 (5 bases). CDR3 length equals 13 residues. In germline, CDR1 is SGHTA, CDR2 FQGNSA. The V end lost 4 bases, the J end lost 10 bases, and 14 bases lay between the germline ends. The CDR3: CASSSGLRREQFF. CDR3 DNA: TGTGCCAGCAGCTCCGGACTGCGACGGGAGCAGTTCTTC.

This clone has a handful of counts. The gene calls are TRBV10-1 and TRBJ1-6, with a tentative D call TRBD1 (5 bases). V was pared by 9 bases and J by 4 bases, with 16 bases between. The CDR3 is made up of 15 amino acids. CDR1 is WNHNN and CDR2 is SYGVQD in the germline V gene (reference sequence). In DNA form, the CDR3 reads TGCGCCAGGCGGAGACAGCCCCTTTATAATTCACCCCTCCACTTT. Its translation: CARRRQPLYNSPLHF.

Here the CDR3 reads CASQDRFNEKLFF. DNA for the CDR3: TGTGCCAGTCAGGACAGGTTTAATGAAAAACTGTTTTTT. The V call is TRBV19, the J call TRBJ1-4; TRBD1 matches at 7 bases. The ends lost 8 bases at V and 4 bases at J; junction bases unmatched: 4. The germline V gene has CDR1 LNHDA and CDR2 SQIVND (reference sequence). CDR3 size: 13 residues.

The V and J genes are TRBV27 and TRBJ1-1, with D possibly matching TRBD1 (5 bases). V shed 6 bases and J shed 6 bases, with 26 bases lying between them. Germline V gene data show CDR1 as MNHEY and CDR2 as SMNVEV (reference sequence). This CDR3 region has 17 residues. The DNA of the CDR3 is TGTGCCAGCAGACTTACTCCCGGGAGACCTGAAGGGGCTGAAGCTTTCTTT. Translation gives CASRLTPGRPEGAEAFF.

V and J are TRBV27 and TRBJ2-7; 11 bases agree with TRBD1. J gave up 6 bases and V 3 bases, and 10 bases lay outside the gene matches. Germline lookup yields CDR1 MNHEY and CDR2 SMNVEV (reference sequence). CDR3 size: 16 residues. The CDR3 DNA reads TGTGCCAGCAGTTTTTCATTTGGACAGGGGGCTTCCGAGCAGTACTTC. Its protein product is CASSFSFGQGASEQYF.

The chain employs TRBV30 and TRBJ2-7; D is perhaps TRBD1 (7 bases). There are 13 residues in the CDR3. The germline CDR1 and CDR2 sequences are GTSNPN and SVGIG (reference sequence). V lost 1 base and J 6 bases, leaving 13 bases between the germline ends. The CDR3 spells CAWSEGAGREQYF. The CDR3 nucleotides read TGTGCCTGGAGTGAGGGGGCGGGACGCGAGCAGTACTTC.

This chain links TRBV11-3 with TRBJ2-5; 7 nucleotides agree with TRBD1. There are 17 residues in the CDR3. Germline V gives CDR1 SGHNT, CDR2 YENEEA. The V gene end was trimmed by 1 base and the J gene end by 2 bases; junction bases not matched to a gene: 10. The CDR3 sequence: CASSLGRLRDRQETQYF. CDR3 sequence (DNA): TGTGCCAGCAGCTTAGGCCGCTTAAGGGACAGACAAGAGACCCAGTACTTC.

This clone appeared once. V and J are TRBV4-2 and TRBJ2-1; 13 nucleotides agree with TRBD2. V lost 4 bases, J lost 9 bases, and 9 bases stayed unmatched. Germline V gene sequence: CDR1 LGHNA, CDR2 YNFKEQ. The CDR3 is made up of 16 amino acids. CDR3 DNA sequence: TGTGCCAGCAGCCCAGGGGGACTAGCGGGATTTCTTGAGCAGTTCTTC. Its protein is CASSPGGLAGFLEQFF.

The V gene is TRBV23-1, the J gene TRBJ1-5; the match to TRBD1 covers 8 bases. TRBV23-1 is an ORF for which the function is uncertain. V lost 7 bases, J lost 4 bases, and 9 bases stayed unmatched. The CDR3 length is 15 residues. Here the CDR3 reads CASNDRGFHNQPQHF. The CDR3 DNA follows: TGCGCCAGCAATGACAGGGGCTTCCATAATCAGCCCCAGCATTTT.